This TCR beta chain appears in the sequencing data of a study of cytomegalovirus exposure and HLA in healthy donors. Across the study: Among a few hundred genotyped donors, around 81% fell in the Caucasian-associated ancestry cluster.

Use of 60 Vbeta and 13 Jbeta primers characterized the PCR. The table came from immunoSEQ multiplex PCR; TCRdb's copy has only in-frame clones and leaves some out. The data show some 65,000 clones, less than 70% seen once. Worth noting for this clone: Its antigen is as yet unknown. One junction end does not reproduce the germline sequence, and a read error may be involved.

Study findings and constraints: The study put 160 or so TCR beta chains on its list as cytomegalovirus-associated. Later analysis associated a missense DCLRE1C variant with TCR beta V- and J-gene trimming. Some V segments (TRBV6-2 and TRBV6-3 among them) were excluded as indistinguishable.

CDR1 and CDR2 from the germline V gene are SGDLS and YYNGEE. The CDR3 spans 14 residues. This TCR was recovered from a young man in good health and CMV-seronegative. This chain joins TRBV9 and TRBJ2-7; 7 nucleotides agree with TRBD2. The sequenced sample was PBMCs. CDR3 DNA: TGTGCCAGCAGCGCGGGAGGTCGGGAATACGAGCAGTGCTTC. This sequence encodes CASSAGGREYEQCF.